One sample yielded the 6 T cell receptor beta chains listed below, sequenced in a study of cytomegalovirus exposure and HLA in healthy donors. A multiplex PCR was run with 60 Vbeta primers and 13 Jbeta primers. The data were produced by immunoSEQ multiplex PCR, yet TCRdb's version contains in-frame clones alone and is incomplete. The repertoire holds approximately 170,000 clones, with around 85% as singletons. Sequenced: PBMCs. These receptors originate from a boy aged 2 to 10 in good health and CMV-seronegative.

This chain links TRBV6-5 with TRBJ1-2; 10 bases fit TRBD1. V trimming: 6 bases; J trimming: 8 bases; junction bases outside the gene matches: 12. Per germline, CDR1 MNHEY and CDR2 SVGAGI. The CDR3 has 15 amino acids. The CDR3 DNA sequence: TGTGCCAGCAGCAACCGGGACAGGGGATTTGACGGCTACACCTTC. Amino acid sequence: CASSNRDRGFDGYTF.

The chain is built from TRBV5-1 and TRBJ2-3, with D perhaps matching TRBD2 (6 bases). Trimming took 1 base from V and 4 from J, leaving 16 bases between them. Germline V gene data show CDR1 as SGHRS and CDR2 as YFSETQ. The CDR3 has 16 amino acids. The CDR3, as DNA: TGCGCCAGCAGCTTGAAGTGGGTAGCGGACCCAGATACGCAGTATTTT. Translating gives CASSLKWVADPDTQYF. The full variable domain, rest sourced from reference TRBV5-1 and TRBJ2-3, is KAGVTQTPRYLIKTRGQQVTLSCSPISGHRSVSWYQQTPGQGLQFLFEYFSETQRNKGNFPGRFSGRQFSNSRSEMNVSTLELGDSALYLCASSLKWVADPDTQYFGPGTRLTVL.

A single count supports this clone. The chain carries TRBV12-2 and TRBJ2-5; TRBD2, as called in the table, went unchecked against the DNA. TRBV12-2 is flagged as a pseudogene. This CDR3 contains 14 residues. The CDR3 DNA reads TGTGCAAGTCGCTCTCGGGGACGGGGGGAGACCCAGTACTTC. This encodes CASRSRGRGETQYF.

The J gene is TRBJ2-1, the V gene TRBV4-1, with D maybe TRBD2 (5 bases). V shed 2 bases and J shed 0 bases, with 14 bases lying between them. This CDR3 is built from 17 residues. Germline V gives CDR1 MGHRA, CDR2 YSYEKL. CDR3 nucleotide sequence: TGCGCCAGCAGCCAAACGGGGAACACACTCTCCTACAATGAGCAGTTCTTC. Protein product: CASSQTGNTLSYNEQFF.

The V gene is TRBV19, the J gene TRBJ1-1, with D possibly being TRBD1 (6 bases). Deletions cut 3 bases from V and 3 bases from J, with 14 bases between. CDR1 LNHDA and CDR2 SQIVND come from the germline V gene (reference sequence). CDR3 size: 15 residues. CDR3 loop: CASSMGSGGYTEAFF. The CDR3 nucleotides are TGTGCCAGTAGTATGGGTTCTGGGGGCTACACTGAAGCTTTCTTT.

The chain has TRBV4-1 and TRBJ2-4, with 11 nucleotides matching TRBD2. J lost 1 base, V lost 9 bases, and 11 bases had no gene match. Germline lookup yields CDR1 MGHRA and CDR2 YSYEKL. CDR3 size: 17 residues. In DNA, the CDR3 is TGCGCCAGTAAAGGACTAGCGGGCGGGGAGGCCAAAAACATTCAGTACTTC. This encodes CASKGLAGGEAKNIQYF.